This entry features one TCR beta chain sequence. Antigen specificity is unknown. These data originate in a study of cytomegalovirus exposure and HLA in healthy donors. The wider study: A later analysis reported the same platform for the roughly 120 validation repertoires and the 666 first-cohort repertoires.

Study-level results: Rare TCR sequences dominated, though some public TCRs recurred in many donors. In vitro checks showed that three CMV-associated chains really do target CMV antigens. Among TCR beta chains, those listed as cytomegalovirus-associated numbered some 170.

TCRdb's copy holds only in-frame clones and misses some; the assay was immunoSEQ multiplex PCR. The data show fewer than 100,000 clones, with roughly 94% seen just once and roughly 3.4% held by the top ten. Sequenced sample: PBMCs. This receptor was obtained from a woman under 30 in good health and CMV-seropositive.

The CDR3 spells CASSKQGSTYNEQFF. The DNA of the CDR3 is TGTGCCAGCAGCAAACAGGGGTCAACCTACAATGAGCAGTTCTTC. The chain has TRBV7-2 and TRBJ2-1, with 7 bases fitting TRBD1. V gave up 5 bases and J gave up 2 bases; unmatched junction bases: 6. The length of the CDR3 is 15 residues. Germline CDR1 and CDR2: SGHTA and FQGNSA.